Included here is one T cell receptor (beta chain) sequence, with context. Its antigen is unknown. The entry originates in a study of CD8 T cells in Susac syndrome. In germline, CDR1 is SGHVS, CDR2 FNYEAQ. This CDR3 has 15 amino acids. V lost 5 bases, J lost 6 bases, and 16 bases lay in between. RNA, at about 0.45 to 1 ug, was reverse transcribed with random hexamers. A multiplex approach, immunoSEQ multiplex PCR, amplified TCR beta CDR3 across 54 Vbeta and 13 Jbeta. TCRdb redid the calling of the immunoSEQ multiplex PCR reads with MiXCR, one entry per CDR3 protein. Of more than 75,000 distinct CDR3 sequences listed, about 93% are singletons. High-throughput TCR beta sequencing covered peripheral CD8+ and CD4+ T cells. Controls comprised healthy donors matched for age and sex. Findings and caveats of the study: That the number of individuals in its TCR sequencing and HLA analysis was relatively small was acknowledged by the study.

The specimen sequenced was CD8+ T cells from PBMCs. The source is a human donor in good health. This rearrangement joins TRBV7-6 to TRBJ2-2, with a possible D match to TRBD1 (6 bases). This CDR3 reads CASSGGQGNAGELFF. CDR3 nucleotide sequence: TGTGCCAGCAGCGGTGGGCAGGGGAATGCCGGGGAGCTGTTTTTT.